The 4 T cell receptor beta chains below come from one sample, sequenced in a study of blood T cell repertoires in COVID-19 (dated by TCRdb to the early 2020s). The library was prepared using the immunoSEQ multiplex PCR assay. The source is immuneACCESS, and TCRdb retained only in-frame sequences with V and J called. Part of the clones is not carried over; for the studies checked, unresolved V genes explain less than half of this, and the remainder is unexplained. This sample is represented by under 300,000 clones; 83% of them were singletons. The ten largest clones capture around 5.4% of the sample. What was sequenced was peripheral blood. The source is a man at least 80 years old with acute or convalescent COVID-19.

The CDR3 is CASSQGPRREKLFF. CDR3 nucleotide sequence: TGCGCCAGCAGCCAAGGCCCCCGTAGAGAAAAACTGTTTTTT. V and J are TRBV4-1 and TRBJ1-4; D unclear. Germline V lookup: CDR1 MGHRA, CDR2 YSYEKL. This CDR3 contains 14 residues. V was pared by 1 base and J by 8 bases, with 11 bases between.

This CDR3 reads CASSVVRDRSLNSPLHF. CDR3 DNA: TGTGCCAGCAGCGTAGTTCGGGACAGGTCTCTTAATTCACCCCTCCACTTT. V usage is TRBV9 and J usage is TRBJ1-6; 8 nucleotides agree with TRBD1. V was pared by 0 bases and J by 6 bases, with 8 bases of the junction left unmatched. CDR1 and CDR2 (germline): SGDLS, YYNGEE. The CDR3 length is 17 residues.

This chain links TRBV29-1 with TRBJ2-7; TRBD1 agrees at 7 bases. The CDR3 is made up of 13 amino acids. V lost 5 bases, J lost 2 bases, and 6 bases stayed unmatched. CDR1 is SQVTM, CDR2 ANQGSEA, per germline. CDR3 sequence (DNA): TGCAGCGTTATTCGAGGGGGCCCCTACGAGCAGTACTTC. Amino acids: CSVIRGGPYEQYF.

V gene TRBV9 combines with J gene TRBJ2-5; TRBD1 might be the D (5 bases). V dropped 0 bases and J dropped 2 bases, with 11 bases sitting between them. The length of the CDR3 is 15 residues. Per the germline V gene, CDR1 is SGDLS and CDR2 is YYNGEE. CDR3 amino acids: CASSVASGRQETQYF. As DNA, the CDR3 is TGTGCCAGCAGCGTAGCGTCAGGGCGTCAAGAGACCCAGTACTTC.